These 25 T cell receptor beta chains were all obtained from the same sample, sequenced in a study of blood T cell repertoires in COVID-19. Only in-frame clones appear in the TCRdb table, and some are missing; sequencing was by immunoSEQ multiplex PCR. Among 72,000 or so clones listed, 80% to 90% were seen once. The sequencing input was peripheral blood. These receptors all come from a man aged 45-60 years with active COVID-19.

The CDR3 here is CAWSFSRVGKYGYTF. CDR3 nucleotides: TGTGCCTGGAGTTTTTCCAGGGTGGGTAAATATGGCTACACCTTC. The chain links TRBV30 to TRBJ1-2; D possibly corresponds to TRBD1 (5 bases). Trimming removed 2 bases from V and 5 bases from J, with 18 bases in between. The CDR3 spans 15 residues. Germline CDR1 and CDR2: GTSNPN and SVGIG (reference sequence).

This sequence joins TRBV13 and TRBJ1-3; a weak D match, TRBD1 (6 bases). Trimming stripped 6 bases from V and 0 bases from J, with 6 bases between. The CDR3 runs 13 residues. Germline V lookup: CDR1 PRHDT, CDR2 FYEKMQ (reference sequence). CDR3 bases: TGTGCCAGCAGGGGGGCCTCTGGAAACACCATATATTTT. Its translation is CASRGASGNTIYF.

The chain links TRBV28 to TRBJ2-7; possibly TRBD2 for D (6 bases). The CDR3 is 14 residues long. Germline values: CDR1 MDHEN, CDR2 SYDVKM. The ends were cut back, 6 bases at V and 6 bases at J, with 18 bases in the middle. The CDR3 nucleotides read TGTGCCAGCAGGGGAGGTGTAAAGTTATTCGAGCAGTACTTC. Translated: CASRGGVKLFEQYF.

V usage is TRBV4-2 and J usage is TRBJ2-1, with 10 bases identical to TRBD2. Germline V gene sequence: CDR1 LGHNA, CDR2 YNFKEQ. The CDR3 loop spans 15 amino acids. Unmatched junction bases numbered 4, after V lost 5 bases and J lost 3 bases. CDR3 residues: CASSSGTSVYNEQFF. CDR3 sequence (DNA): TGTGCCAGCAGCTCCGGGACTAGCGTCTACAATGAGCAGTTCTTC.

The chain combines TRBV24-1 with TRBJ1-5, with D possibly matching TRBD1 (5 bases). The CDR3 length is 15 residues. V lost 2 bases and J 6 bases, leaving 13 bases between the germline ends. CDR1 is KGHDR and CDR2 is SFDVKD in the germline V gene. The DNA of the CDR3 is TGTGCCACCAGTGATTCCAGTGGGGGAGGTCAGCCCCAGCATTTT. This translates into CATSDSSGGGQPQHF.

The chain couples TRBV30 to TRBJ2-3, with D tentatively TRBD1 (7 bases). Germline CDR1 reads GTSNPN; CDR2 reads SVGIG (reference sequence). V was cut by 0 bases and J by 3 bases, with 10 bases left in between. CDR3 length equals 14 residues. DNA for the CDR3: TGTGCCTGGAGTGTGCAGGGGGGAACAGATACGCAGTATTTT. As protein: CAWSVQGGTDTQYF.

CDR3 loop: CASTSFNGPGGYTF. The CDR3 coding sequence is TGTGCCAGTACCTCCTTTAATGGGCCTGGAGGCTACACCTTC. The gene calls are TRBV19 and TRBJ1-2; D is unclear. V lost 7 bases and J 8 bases, leaving 20 bases between the germline ends. Germline V gene data show CDR1 as LNHDA and CDR2 as SQIVND (reference sequence). The CDR3 consists of 14 residues.

The chain links TRBV9 to TRBJ2-5, with D possibly matching TRBD1 (6 bases). Germline CDR1 and CDR2: SGDLS and YYNGEE. The V end lost 6 bases, the J end lost 2 bases, and 17 bases lay between the germline ends. This CDR3 region has 15 residues. The CDR3, as DNA: TGTGCCAGCACCCTACAGGGTACGACACAAGAGACCCAGTACTTC. It yields the protein CASTLQGTTQETQYF.

V is TRBV5-5 and J is TRBJ1-2; D is perhaps TRBD1 (6 bases). This CDR3 contains 13 residues. Germline CDR1 and CDR2: SGHKS and YYEKEE (reference sequence). The germline V and J ends were trimmed by 6 bases and 4 bases, with 13 bases remaining between them. CDR3 in amino acids: CASTPPGAYGYTF. CDR3 sequence (DNA): TGTGCCAGCACCCCCCCAGGGGCCTATGGCTACACCTTC.

This clone was counted a few times. This chain connects TRBV19 to TRBJ1-1; maybe TRBD1 (5 bases). From germline, CDR1 is LNHDA and CDR2 SQIVND (reference sequence). V lost 3 bases, J lost 3 bases, and 14 bases lay in between. The CDR3 contains 15 residues. CDR3 sequence reads: CASSIIGVGDTEAFF. The CDR3 coding sequence is TGTGCCAGTAGTATTATAGGGGTAGGGGACACTGAAGCTTTCTTT. Full variable domain (missing parts from reference TRBV19 and TRBJ1-1): DGGITQSPKYLFRKEGQNVTLSCEQNLNHDAMYWYRQDPGQGLRLIYYSQIVNDFQKGDIAEGYSVSREKKESFPLTVTSAQKNPTAFYLCASSIIGVGDTEAFFGQGTRLTVV.

This chain uses TRBV6-2 or TRBV6-3 with TRBJ2-3; D is unresolved. The CDR3 consists of 14 residues. Germline-derived CDR1 and CDR2 are MNHEY and SVGEGT. V gave up 6 bases and J gave up 2 bases, with 12 bases separating them. The CDR3 region is CASSPLQPTDTQYF. Here the CDR3 DNA reads TGTGCCAGCAGCCCCTTACAGCCCACAGATACGCAGTATTTT.

The chain couples TRBV28 to TRBJ2-3; D is perhaps TRBD1 (5 bases). CDR3 length equals 13 residues. V dropped 5 bases and J dropped 12 bases, with 18 bases sitting between them. Germline assignment: CDR1 MDHEN and CDR2 SYDVKM. The CDR3, as DNA: TGTGCCAGCAGTGGCGGTGGGGCCCCACTACAGTATTTT. It yields the protein CASSGGGAPLQYF.

This chain connects TRBV28 to TRBJ1-1; D is perhaps TRBD1 (5 bases). From germline, CDR1 is MDHEN and CDR2 SYDVKM. CDR3 length: 16 residues. V was trimmed by 4 bases and J by 0 bases, leaving 15 bases between them. CDR3 loop: CASSSYGDSLNTEAFF. DNA for the CDR3: TGTGCCAGCAGTTCGTATGGCGACAGTCTGAACACTGAAGCTTTCTTT.

The chain has TRBV6-6 and TRBJ2-3, with no clear D. Per germline, CDR1 MNHNY and CDR2 SVGAGI (reference sequence). CDR3 length equals 11 residues. V was trimmed by 7 bases and J by 6 bases, leaving 8 bases between them. The CDR3: CASTGPDTQYF. The CDR3, as DNA: TGTGCCAGCACTGGCCCTGATACGCAGTATTTT.

The rearrangement links TRBV20-1 to TRBJ2-7; tentatively, D is TRBD1 (6 bases). V was shortened by 3 bases and J by 4 bases, with 19 bases between the two germline ends. Germline lookup yields CDR1 DFQATT and CDR2 SNEGSKA (reference sequence). This CDR3 comprises 15 residues. In DNA, the CDR3 is TGCAGTGCTAGTGAACGGATGAGGGGGAAATACGAGCAGTACTTC. Its protein is CSASERMRGKYEQYF.

The gene calls are TRBV7-9 and TRBJ2-5; 12 bases map to TRBD2. The CDR3 runs to 16 residues. V was pared by 5 bases and J by 2 bases, with 6 bases of the junction left unmatched. The germline V gene encodes CDR1 SEHNR and CDR2 FQNEAQ (reference sequence). The CDR3 sequence is CASSPKTSGGQETQYF. The CDR3 nucleotides read TGTGCCAGCAGCCCGAAGACTAGCGGGGGACAAGAGACCCAGTACTTC. Full variable domain (rest looked up from reference TRBV7-9 and TRBJ2-5): DTGVSQNPRHKITKRGQNVTFRCDPISEHNRLYWYRQTLGQGPEFLTYFQNEAQLEKSRLLSDRFSAERPKGSFSTLEIQRTEQGDSAMYLCASSPKTSGGQETQYFGPGTRLLVL.

The rearrangement joins TRBV5-1 to TRBJ2-4; D gene ambiguous. CDR1 is SGHRS, CDR2 YFSETQ, per germline. There are 14 residues in the CDR3. The ends were cut back, 0 bases at V and 4 bases at J, with 8 bases in the middle. The CDR3 region is CASSLGGRKNIQYF. CDR3 sequence (DNA): TGCGCCAGCAGCTTGGGAGGCAGAAAAAACATTCAGTACTTC.

This chain joins TRBV7-2 and TRBJ1-6, with D unresolved. The ends were cut back, 0 bases at V and 10 bases at J, with 10 bases in the middle. Germline V lookup: CDR1 SGHTA, CDR2 FQGNSA. CDR3 size: 14 residues. Written as DNA, the CDR3 is TGTGCCAGCAGCTTAGCCTTAGGAGCGTCACCCCTCCACTTT. It translates to CASSLALGASPLHF.

The J gene is TRBJ2-5, the V gene TRBV28; 8 bases fit TRBD2. This CDR3 has 17 amino acids. Germline CDR1 reads MDHEN; CDR2 reads SYDVKM. V was clipped by 6 bases and J by 3 bases; unmatched bases: 15. The DNA for the CDR3 is TGTGCCAGCAGAATGGGGCTAGCGGGCTCCCCCGAAGAGACCCAGTACTTC. Protein: CASRMGLAGSPEETQYF. Full variable domain (outside the CDR3, taken from reference TRBV28 and TRBJ2-5): DVKVTQSSRYLVKRTGEKVFLECVQDMDHENMFWYRQDPGLGLRLIYFSYDVKMKEKGDIPEGYSVSREKKERFSLILESASTNQTSMYLCASRMGLAGSPEETQYFGPGTRLLVL.

V is TRBV5-4 and J is TRBJ2-7; D is possibly TRBD2 (5 bases). This CDR3 comprises 16 residues. The germline V gene has CDR1 SGHNT and CDR2 YYREEE (reference sequence). V dropped 0 bases and J dropped 0 bases, with 13 bases sitting between them. CDR3 DNA sequence: TGTGCCAGCAGCTTGGACGGGGAACGCGGCTCCTACGAGCAGTACTTC. It yields the protein CASSLDGERGSYEQYF.

This clone was observed a handful of times. This CDR3 reads CASSEGSLAGGYGYTF. CDR3 sequence (DNA): TGTGCCAGCAGTGAGGGTTCCTTAGCAGGGGGTTATGGCTACACCTTC. The chain couples TRBV2 to TRBJ1-2; 7 bases fit TRBD1. Trimming at V came to 3 bases and at J to 5 bases, leaving 12 bases not matched to a gene. From germline, CDR1 is SNHLY and CDR2 FYNNEI. The CDR3 sequence is 16 residues long.

The CDR3: CASSPQQGYGYTF. The CDR3 DNA follows: TGTGCCAGCAGTCCTCAGCAGGGGTATGGCTACACCTTC. The chain combines TRBV6-5 with TRBJ1-2, with D possibly TRBD1 on 6 matching bases. Trimming removed 5 bases at V and 5 bases at J, with 12 bases between. Germline values: CDR1 MNHEY, CDR2 SVGAGI. The CDR3 sequence is 13 residues long.

The V call is TRBV29-1, the J call TRBJ1-2, with D unclear. The CDR3 runs 12 residues. The V end lost 4 bases, the J end lost 4 bases, and 10 bases lay between the germline ends. Germline V gives CDR1 SQVTM, CDR2 ANQGSEA. DNA of the CDR3: TGCAGCGTTGTACAGCCCAGCTATGGCTACACCTTC. It is translated as CSVVQPSYGYTF. Looking up the rest from reference TRBV29-1 and TRBJ1-2 gives the full variable domain: SAVISQKPSRDICQRGTSLTIQCQVDSQVTMMFWYRQQPGQSLTLIATANQGSEATYESGFVIDKFPISRPNLTFSTLTVSNMSPEDSSIYLCSVVQPSYGYTFGSGTRLTVV.

The V gene is TRBV18, the J gene TRBJ2-5; possible D gene TRBD2, 6 bases. Germline CDR1 is KGHSH and CDR2 is LQKENI. Trimming pared 6 bases from V and 5 bases from J, leaving 7 bases between. The CDR3 runs 11 residues. Here the CDR3 DNA reads TGTGCCAGCTCCCGGGGGGAGACCCAGTACTTC. This gives the protein CASSRGETQYF.

V usage is TRBV9 and J usage is TRBJ2-7; TRBD1 is a possible D gene (5 bases). CDR1 and CDR2 (germline): SGDLS, YYNGEE. The CDR3 extends over 13 amino acids. The germline V and J ends were trimmed by 0 bases and 6 bases, with 10 bases remaining between them. In nucleotides, the CDR3 is TGTGCCAGCAGCGTAGCTCAGGGATCCGAGCAGTACTTC. Translating it yields CASSVAQGSEQYF. Looking up the rest from reference TRBV9 and TRBJ2-7 gives the full variable domain: DSGVTQTPKHLITATGQRVTLRCSPRSGDLSVYWYQQSLDQGLQFLIQYYNGEERAKGNILERFSAQQFPDLHSELNLSSLELGDSALYFCASSVAQGSEQYFGPGTRLTVT.